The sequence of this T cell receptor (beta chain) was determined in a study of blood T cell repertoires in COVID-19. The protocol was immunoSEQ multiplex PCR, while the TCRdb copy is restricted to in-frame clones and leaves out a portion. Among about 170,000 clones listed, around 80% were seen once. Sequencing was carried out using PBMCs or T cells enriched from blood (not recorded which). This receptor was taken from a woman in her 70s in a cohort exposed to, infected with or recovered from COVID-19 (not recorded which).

This chain's CDR3 is CASSQGSGIADTQYF. As DNA, the CDR3 is TGTGCCAGCAGCCAAGGCAGCGGGATTGCAGATACGCAGTATTTT. This chain links TRBV3-1 (or the pseudogene TRBV3-2) with TRBJ2-3, with 7 positions matching TRBD2. The CDR3 extends over 15 amino acids. Trimming at V came to 1 base and at J to 4 bases, leaving 5 bases not matched to a gene. Germline lookup yields CDR1 LGHDT and CDR2 YNNKEL (reference sequence).